This TCR beta chain stems from a study of blood T cell repertoires in COVID-19. The CDR3 extends over 12 amino acids. Trimming took 6 bases from V and 8 from J, leaving 12 bases between them. Germline V CDR1 and CDR2: SGHTA, FQGTGA. Profiled with immunoSEQ multiplex PCR; TCRdb holds only in-frame clones, not every one. The sample has 95,000 to 150,000 clones, about 85% seen once; the top ten hold roughly 6.7%. This clonotype was obtained from an elderly man with active or convalescent COVID-19. The chain links TRBV7-3 to TRBJ2-3, with D maybe TRBD2 (6 bases). Sequencing input: peripheral blood. CDR3 amino acids: CASSRDSGTQYF. Here the CDR3 DNA reads TGTGCCAGCAGTCGGGACTCTGGTACGCAGTATTTT.